A selection of T cell receptor beta chains follows, all from one sample in a study of blood T cell repertoires in COVID-19. Libraries were prepared by immunoSEQ multiplex PCR; TCRdb keeps only in-frame clonotypes and omits some of them. The sample comprises some 200,000 clones, roughly 79% of which are singletons, and approximately 10% rests with the top ten. The sample consisted of peripheral blood. These receptors were taken from a woman between 40 and 50 years old with COVID-19, enrolled during active disease. The CDR3 runs from the conserved cysteine through the conserved F or W. A D gene is named only where the DNA matches it firmly. Clone size is stated in some rows and not others, as once, few, many or a class when expanded.

j_gene | d_gene | abundance | v_gene | CDR3nt | CDR3aa
TRBJ2-2 | TRBD2 | few | TRBV6-2/TRBV6-3 | TGTGCCAGCAGTTACGGCAGCGGGAGGACCACCGGGGAGCTGTTTTTT | CASSYGSGRTTGELFF
TRBJ1-6 | - | once | TRBV3-1/TRBV3-2 | TGTGCCAGCAGCCAAGATCTCTATTCACCCCTCCACTTT | CASSQDLYSPLHF
TRBJ2-5 | - | - | TRBV6-6 | TGTGCCAGCAGTTACTCCAGACTAGGAGGGCAAGAGACCCAGTACTTC | CASSYSRLGGQETQYF
TRBJ1-1 | - | - | TRBV7-2 | TGTGCCAGCAGCTTAGTCAGAAACACTGAAGCTTTCTTT | CASSLVRNTEAFF
TRBJ1-1 | - | - | TRBV7-6 | TGTGCCAGCAGCTTGGGGGGGTTCGGCACTGAAGCTTTCTTT | CASSLGGFGTEAFF
TRBJ1-1 | - | - | TRBV7-6 | TGTGCCAGCAGCGTAGACCCGAGCCACACTGAAGCTTTCTTT | CASSVDPSHTEAFF
TRBJ1-1 | TRBD1 | - | TRBV28 | TGTGCCAGCAGTTTCAAGGGGGCAGACACTGAAGCTTTCTTT | CASSFKGADTEAFF
TRBJ2-1 | - | - | TRBV7-2 | TGTGCCAGCACCTCGTACAATGAGCAGTTCTTC | CASTSYNEQFF
TRBJ2-7 | TRBD2 | - | TRBV6-6 | TGTGCCAGCAGCCCCACCGAACTAGCGGGGTTCTACGAGCAGTACTTC | CASSPTELAGFYEQYF
TRBJ2-5 | TRBD1 | - | TRBV27 | TGTGCCAGCAGTAAAGGACAGGGGGCTCTTGAGACCCAGTACTTC | CASSKGQGALETQYF
TRBJ1-3 | - | - | TRBV11-2 | TGTGCCAGCAGCTTCGGAGTAACCTCTGGAAACACCATATATTTT | CASSFGVTSGNTIYF
TRBJ1-2 | - | - | TRBV18 | TGTGCCAGCTCACCTTTTGAGGGCCATGATGACGGCTACACCTTC | CASSPFEGHDDGYTF
TRBJ2-3 | TRBD2 | once | TRBV5-1 | TGCGCCAGCAGCTCAGGTAGCGGGAGGGCCACAGATACGCAGTATTTT | CASSSGSGRATDTQYF
TRBJ1-4 | TRBD1 | - | TRBV9 | TGTGCCAGCAGCGTAGAGACAGGGGTCAGCGAAAAACTGTTTTTT | CASSVETGVSEKLFF
TRBJ1-1 | - | once | TRBV7-6 | TGTGCCAGCAGCCCCAGGGGCCTCACTGAAGCTTTCTTT | CASSPRGLTEAFF
TRBJ1-2 | - | - | TRBV7-6 | TGTGCCAGCAGCTTAGCGGACAACTACTATGGCTACACCTTC | CASSLADNYYGYTF
TRBJ1-6 | - | - | TRBV6-5 | TGTGCCAGCCTTCCCGAGGTTAATAATTCACCCCTCCACTTT | CASLPEVNNSPLHF
TRBJ1-1 | TRBD1 | - | TRBV19 | TGTGCCAGTAGAATGAAGGGGGCTTGGAACACTGAAGCTTTCTTT | CASRMKGAWNTEAFF
TRBJ2-7 | - | few | TRBV20-1 | TGCAGTGCTAGTGGCGGGTCCAGCTACGAGCAGTACTTC | CSASGGSSYEQYF
TRBJ2-5 | - | - | TRBV21-1 | TGTGCCAGCAGCAAAGGTTTGAGTGTTAGCGGGGACTACCGGTACTTC | CASSKGLSVSGDYRYF
TRBJ2-1 | TRBD2 | - | TRBV4-1 | TGCGCCAGCAGCCCTCCGGGACTAGCGAGCTATGAGCAGTTCTTC | CASSPPGLASYEQFF
TRBJ1-3 | - | - | TRBV4-2 | TGTGCCAGCAGCCAAGGCGACAGGTTCTCTGGAAACACCATATATTTT | CASSQGDRFSGNTIYF
TRBJ1-1 | - | - | TRBV3-1/TRBV3-2 | TGTGCCAGCAGCCAAGATCCGAGGTTCGGAGCTTTCTTT | CASSQDPRFGAFF
TRBJ2-4 | - | - | TRBV28 | TGTGCCAGCAGCATCACAGGTTCCGGACGTTACATTCAGTACTTC | CASSITGSGRYIQYF
TRBJ2-3 | - | - | TRBV9 | TGTGCCAGCAGCGGACGACTAGTGGGAGATACGCAGTATTTT | CASSGRLVGDTQYF
TRBJ2-5 | TRBD2 | - | TRBV5-4 | TGTGCCAGCAGCCTGACTAGCGGGGGACACGAGACCCAGTACTTC | CASSLTSGGHETQYF
TRBJ2-2 | TRBD2 | once | TRBV27 | TGTGCCAGCAGCGAAGGGACTAGCGTAGGCGGGGAGCTGTTTTTT | CASSEGTSVGGELFF
TRBJ1-3 | TRBD1 | - | TRBV3-1/TRBV3-2 | TGTGCCAGCAGCCAAGGACAGGGGACCAACACCATATATTTT | CASSQGQGTNTIYF
TRBJ2-1 | - | - | TRBV19 | TGTGCCAGTAGTATAAAGGGCGGGCCCGTCGATGAGCAGTTCTTC | CASSIKGGPVDEQFF
TRBJ1-6 | - | - | TRBV28 | TGTGCCAGCACTGGGGGCAATTCACCCCTCCACTTT | CASTGGNSPLHF
TRBJ2-5 | TRBD2 | - | TRBV5-6 | TGTGCCAGCAGCTTGGCTAGGGAGGGAAGGGGGACCCAGTACTTC | CASSLAREGRGTQYF
TRBJ1-2 | - | - | TRBV6-6 | TGTGCCAGCAGTGCGTGGGGCAGCGACTATGGCTACACCTTC | CASSAWGSDYGYTF
TRBJ2-2 | - | few | TRBV29-1 | TGCAGCGTTTACCCCCGGGATTCGAACACCGGGGAGCTGTTTTTT | CSVYPRDSNTGELFF
TRBJ2-2 | - | - | TRBV11-3 | TGTGCCAGCAGCTCCGGGGGTACGAACACCGGGGAGCTGTTTTTT | CASSSGGTNTGELFF
TRBJ2-2 | TRBD2 | - | TRBV7-8 | TGTGCCAGCAGCTTAGCGACTAGCGGGGGGATTGAAAGGGACACCGGGGAGCTGTTTTTT | CASSLATSGGIERDTGELFF
TRBJ2-5 | TRBD1 | - | TRBV4-1 | TGCGCCAGCAGCTATCAGGGGGAAGGGGAGACCCAGTACTTC | CASSYQGEGETQYF
TRBJ2-2 | TRBD2 | - | TRBV7-8 | TGTGCCAGCAGCGGAGTAGCGGGGGCGGGCGGGGAGCTGTTTTTT | CASSGVAGAGGELFF
TRBJ1-6 | TRBD1 | - | TRBV18 | TGTGCCAGCTCAAGGGGACAGACTAATTCACCCCTCCACTTT | CASSRGQTNSPLHF
TRBJ1-5 | - | - | TRBV28 | TGTGCCAGCAGTTTTTGGACAGAACAGCCCCAGCATTTT | CASSFWTEQPQHF
TRBJ2-1 | TRBD1 | many | TRBV6-6 | TGTGCCAGCGTTCCCGGGACAGAGAACAATGAGCAGTTCTTC | CASVPGTENNEQFF
TRBJ1-6 | TRBD1 | - | TRBV18 | TGTGCCAGCTCACTTCTTGGGACAGGGGACTTTTCACCCCTCCACTTT | CASSLLGTGDFSPLHF
TRBJ2-7 | - | many | TRBV3-1/TRBV3-2 | TGTGCCAGCAGCCAAACAGCGGCAAACTACGAGCAGTACTTC | CASSQTAANYEQYF
TRBJ1-6 | - | - | TRBV7-2 | TGTGCCAGCAGCTTTCCGGTCTCACCCCTCCACTTT | CASSFPVSPLHF
TRBJ2-1 | TRBD2 | - | TRBV3-1/TRBV3-2 | TGTGCCAGCAGCCAAGGGCTAGCGGGGGACAATGAGCAGTTCTTC | CASSQGLAGDNEQFF
TRBJ2-6 | - | - | TRBV27 | TGTGCCAGCAGTTATAGCTCTGGGGCCAACGTCCTGACTTTC | CASSYSSGANVLTF
TRBJ1-5 | TRBD1 | once | TRBV19 | TGTGCCAGTAGTATAGATCAGGGGGGTAGGGCCAATCAGCCCCAGCATTTT | CASSIDQGGRANQPQHF
TRBJ2-2 | - | - | TRBV7-2 | TGTGCCACCCAGAGAGGGGGGGCAGGCACCGGGGAGCTGTTTTTT | CATQRGGAGTGELFF
TRBJ2-2 | - | - | TRBV9 | TGTGCCAGCAGCGTGGGGCTAGCTGGAGGGTTCACCGGGGAGCTGTTTTTT | CASSVGLAGGFTGELFF